The rows below give T cell receptor beta chains drawn from one sample of a study of blood T cell repertoires in COVID-19. Profiled with immunoSEQ multiplex PCR; TCRdb holds only in-frame clones, not every one. The sample lists around 250,000 clones; 86% were seen once. The specimen sequenced was peripheral blood. Receptors were obtained from a man in his sixties with acute or convalescent COVID-19. The CDR3 runs from the conserved cysteine through the conserved F or W. D genes are given only for firm matches. Some rows have no size entry. The others give once, few or many, or a class for an expanded clone.

abundance	j_gene	v_gene	d_gene	CDR3aa	CDR3nt
.	TRBJ1-6	TRBV12-3/TRBV12-4	.	CASSSRVDSPLHF	TGTGCCAGCAGTTCCAGGGTCGATTCACCCCTCCACTTT
.	TRBJ2-2	TRBV7-3	TRBD2	CASSVGLATTGELFF	TGTGCCAGCAGCGTGGGACTAGCGACCACCGGGGAGCTGTTTTTT
.	TRBJ2-7	TRBV7-9	TRBD1	CASSDTGTGVYEQYF	TGTGCCAGCAGCGATACCGGGACAGGGGTTTACGAGCAGTACTTC
few	TRBJ2-7	TRBV11-2	.	CASSLVRDQYEQYF	TGTGCCAGCAGCTTAGTGCGGGACCAATACGAGCAGTACTTC
.	TRBJ2-2	TRBV28	TRBD2	CASSFAWTSRNTGELFF	TGTGCCAGCAGTTTCGCCTGGACTAGCAGAAACACCGGGGAGCTGTTTTTT
once	TRBJ2-2	TRBV2	TRBD2	CASSPGLAGVGSGGELFF	TGTGCCAGCAGCCCCGGACTAGCGGGAGTTGGGTCGGGCGGGGAGCTGTTTTTT
.	TRBJ2-7	TRBV4-3	TRBD2	CASSQAIAGGLHEQYF	TGCGCCAGCAGCCAAGCAATAGCGGGAGGGCTACACGAGCAGTACTTC
.	TRBJ2-7	TRBV19	.	CANDRADRGSYEQYF	TGTGCCAACGACCGAGCTGACAGAGGATCCTACGAGCAGTACTTC
.	TRBJ1-6	TRBV7-6	TRBD1	CASSRGTDNNSPLHF	TGTGCCAGCAGCCGCGGGACAGACAATAATTCACCCCTCCACTTT
once	TRBJ1-5	TRBV28	.	CAYAAGSSNQPQHF	TGTGCCTACGCCGCGGGGAGCAGCAATCAGCCCCAGCATTTT
.	TRBJ2-3	TRBV7-2	.	CASSFHRGSGDTQYF	TGTGCCAGCAGCTTCCACCGTGGGAGTGGAGATACGCAGTATTTT
.	TRBJ1-4	TRBV25-1	TRBD1	CASSLTGVEKLFF	TGTGCCAGCAGTCTGACAGGGGTCGAAAAACTGTTTTTT
.	TRBJ2-7	TRBV20-1	.	CSSTGIYEQYF	TGCAGTTCGACGGGGATCTACGAGCAGTACTTC
.	TRBJ2-3	TRBV28	TRBD2	CASSSLKEREKRHTQYF	TGTGCCAGCAGTTCCCTCAAAGAGCGGGAGAAGAGACATACGCAGTATTTT
.	TRBJ1-4	TRBV18	.	CASSPSGDTNEKLFF	TGTGCCAGCTCACCCTCCGGGGATACTAATGAAAAACTGTTTTTT
.	TRBJ1-4	TRBV27	.	CASSLGGREWEKLFF	TGTGCCAGCAGTTTAGGGGGCAGGGAATGGGAAAAACTGTTTTTT
few	TRBJ2-7	TRBV3-1/TRBV3-2	.	CASSPGGGTEQYF	TGTGCCAGCAGCCCCGGAGGAGGGACCGAGCAGTACTTC
.	TRBJ1-1	TRBV6-2/TRBV6-3	.	CASSYTSNTEAFF	TGTGCCAGCAGTTACACATCAAACACTGAAGCTTTCTTT
.	TRBJ1-2	TRBV15	TRBD1	CATSRGQGANRGYTF	TGTGCCACCAGCAGAGGACAGGGGGCGAACCGCGGCTACACCTTC
.	TRBJ2-3	TRBV5-1	TRBD2	CASRGSGRADTQYF	TGCGCCAGCCGGGGCAGCGGGAGAGCAGATACGCAGTATTTT
.	TRBJ2-7	TRBV6-2/TRBV6-3	TRBD2	CASSYGPGGWYEQYF	TGTGCCAGCAGTTACGGGCCGGGAGGGTGGTACGAGCAGTACTTC
.	TRBJ2-7	TRBV4-1	TRBD1	CASSPPGQRYEQYF	TGCGCCAGCAGCCCCCCGGGACAGCGGTACGAGCAGTACTTC
.	TRBJ1-5	TRBV24-1	.	CATSESGRNSNQPQHF	TGTGCCACCAGTGAAAGCGGCAGAAATAGCAATCAGCCCCAGCATTTT
few	TRBJ2-4	TRBV6-2/TRBV6-3	TRBD1	CASSHRSLVTGGPRDIQYF	TGTGCCAGCAGTCACCGATCGCTTGTGACAGGGGGCCCCCGGGACATTCAGTACTTC
.	TRBJ2-7	TRBV5-1	TRBD2	CASSLLSSGSTYEQYF	TGCGCCAGCAGCTTGTTGTCTAGCGGGTCCACCTACGAGCAGTACTTC
.	TRBJ2-2	TRBV5-4	TRBD1	CASSSPGQGVTGELFF	TGTGCCAGCAGCTCGCCGGGACAGGGTGTAACTGGGGAGCTGTTTTTT
once	TRBJ2-3	TRBV11-3	TRBD2	CASSFGGRVDTQYF	TGTGCCAGCAGCTTCGGAGGGAGGGTAGATACGCAGTATTTT
.	TRBJ2-4	TRBV19	.	CASSTWGGKNIQYF	TGTGCCAGTAGTACTTGGGGCGGTAAAAACATTCAGTACTTC
.	TRBJ1-2	TRBV2	TRBD1	CARRDRADYGYTF	TGTGCCAGAAGGGACAGGGCAGACTATGGCTACACCTTC
.	TRBJ2-2	TRBV7-9	TRBD2	CAPGTSGSGTGELFF	TGTGCCCCCGGGACTAGCGGGAGCGGAACCGGGGAGCTGTTTTTT
.	TRBJ2-7	TRBV19	TRBD1	CASSIWDSPYEQYF	TGTGCCAGTAGTATATGGGACAGTCCCTACGAGCAGTACTTC
.	TRBJ2-4	TRBV19	TRBD1	CASSIADRGWGKNIQYF	TGTGCCAGTAGTATAGCCGACAGGGGCTGGGGCAAAAACATTCAGTACTTC